These 7 T cell receptor beta chains share one sample of origin, sequenced in a study of T-cell reconstitution after alpha-beta-depleted transplantation in children. Unique molecular identifiers were incorporated when the TCRbeta library was constructed. TCRdb used MiXCR to reprocess the PCR reads, holding one entry per CDR3 protein. The sample records over 150,000 distinct CDR3 sequences, roughly 6.5% being singletons. This sample comprised PBMCs, obtained before TCRalphabeta/CD19-depleted stem cell transplant. Source of these receptors: a girl under three years old with combined immunodeficiency, due to receive a stem cell transplant.

Only a few counts were recorded for this clonotype. CDR3 in DNA: TGCGCCAGCAGCCAAGTCCGGACCTTTTACGAGCAGTACTTC. It translates to CASSQVRTFYEQYF. The chain links TRBV4-3 to TRBJ2-7; D unresolved. Between the trimmed V and J ends, which lost 1 base and 4 bases, there was a span of 11 bases. This CDR3 spans 14 amino acids. Per the germline V gene, CDR1 is LGHNA and CDR2 is YSLEER.

There are many counts of this clonotype. The V and J genes are TRBV27 and TRBJ2-1; possible D gene TRBD2, 6 bases. V was shortened by 6 bases and J by 2 bases, with 14 bases between the two germline ends. Germline CDR1 and CDR2: MNHEY and SMNVEV (reference sequence). The CDR3 has 15 residues. CDR3 region: CASSFAGGTYNEQFF. CDR3 nucleotides: TGTGCCAGCAGCTTCGCCGGGGGAACCTACAATGAGCAGTTCTTC.

This clonotype was recorded at least ten times. The chain combines TRBV6-5 with TRBJ2-1; 8 nucleotides match TRBD2. The CDR3 has 12 residues. CDR1 is MNHEY and CDR2 is SVGAGI in the germline V gene. V dropped 6 bases and J dropped 8; count of bases not matched to a gene: 3. CDR3 nucleotides: TGTGCCAGCAGCCGGGGGGGATATGAGCAGTTCTTC. Translated: CASSRGGYEQFF.

The sample holds many counts of this clonotype. The chain carries TRBV4-1 and TRBJ2-1; D not certain. The CDR3 spans 13 residues. Germline CDR1 reads MGHRA; CDR2 reads YSYEKL. Between the trimmed V and J ends, which lost 3 bases and 10 bases, there was a span of 13 bases. The CDR3 spells CASSHPGDLEQFF. In DNA form, the CDR3 reads TGCGCCAGCAGCCATCCGGGCGATTTGGAGCAGTTCTTC.

This clonotype has at least ten counts. The chain uses TRBV5-1 and TRBJ2-7; D tentatively reads TRBD1 or TRBD2 (5 bases each). Trimming removed 3 bases from V and 6 bases from J, with 16 bases in between. Germline loops: CDR1 SGHRS, CDR2 YFSETQ. This CDR3 comprises 14 residues. The CDR3 nucleotides read TGCGCCAGCAGCTCCGGGACGGCGCGTCTCGAGCAGTACTTC. Protein sequence: CASSSGTARLEQYF.

This clonotype was counted at least ten times. J is TRBJ2-5 and V is TRBV7-7; D may match TRBD1 or TRBD2 (5 bases each). V was shortened by 1 base and J by 2 bases, with 8 bases between the two germline ends. CDR1 and CDR2 (germline): SSHAT, FNYEAQ (reference sequence). The CDR3 spans 14 residues. The CDR3 loop is CASSLGWGQETQYF. CDR3 nucleotides: TGTGCCAGCAGCTTAGGTTGGGGGCAAGAGACCCAGTACTTC.

The chain links TRBV7-2 to TRBJ2-3; D gene ambiguous. The germline V and J ends were trimmed by 9 bases and 8 bases, with 18 bases remaining between them. The CDR3 is 13 amino acids. From germline, CDR1 is SGHTA and CDR2 FQGNSA. The CDR3 region is CASSSPPRSTQYF. In DNA, the CDR3 is TGTGCCAGTTCCTCTCCTCCAAGGAGTACGCAGTATTTT.